This T cell receptor beta chain was found in a study of blood T cell repertoires in COVID-19. Across the whole study: Specimens from acute and convalescent COVID-19 originated in the United States, Italy and Spain. T cells, B-cell-depleted T cells, or PBMCs supplied cDNA or gDNA.

Authors' processing steps: Counts of nucleated cells, estimated from reference gene primer amplification, were obtained. Produced via immunoSEQ multiplex PCR; TCRdb's table is partial and in-frame only. V and J calls and clone size follow that table, whereas D and trimming were derived from the DNA. The sample has about 420,000 clones, approximately 90% seen once. V was pared by 1 base and J by 6 bases, with 9 bases between. The CDR3 runs to 14 residues. Per germline, CDR1 MGHRA and CDR2 YSYEKL. Seattle enrolled patients during active infection and tracked them longitudinally. The V gene is TRBV4-1, the J gene TRBJ2-2; maybe TRBD1 (5 bases). The receptor was derived from a young man with COVID-19, enrolled during active disease. Sequences were obtained from peripheral blood. DNA of the CDR3: TGCGCCAGCAGCCAAGCCCAGGGTCCCGGGGAGCTGTTTTTT. This sequence encodes CASSQAQGPGELFF.